One sample yielded the 5 T cell receptor beta chains listed below, sequenced in a study of patients and donors after allogeneic stem cell transplantation. TCRdb processed the RT-PCR reads anew with MiXCR; each CDR3 protein has one entry. The table shows roughly 960,000 distinct CDR3 sequences, with roughly 18% occurring only once. The sample consisted of blood, either unsorted or a sorted T cell fraction (not recorded which). The receptors stem from a human donor who was either an allogeneic HSCT recipient or a stem cell or donor lymphocyte infusion donor (not recorded which). It is not recorded whose cells these are; they may come from a transplant donor.

The sample holds a few counts of this clonotype. V gene TRBV5-4 combines with J gene TRBJ2-2, with TRBD2 matching over 7 bases. Germline CDR1 is SGHNT and CDR2 is YYREEE (reference sequence). The length of the CDR3 is 16 residues. J gave up 5 bases and V 0 bases, and 7 bases lay outside the gene matches. The CDR3 sequence is CASSLGTRIQTGELFF. CDR3 in DNA: TGTGCCAGCAGCTTGGGGACTAGAATACAAACCGGGGAGCTGTTTTTT.

This clonotype was detected many times. Here the CDR3 reads CSVGVGQGNEKLFF. The CDR3 nucleotides are TGCAGCGTTGGTGTGGGACAGGGAAATGAAAAACTGTTTTTT. V usage is TRBV29-1 and J usage is TRBJ1-4; 9 bases are a match to TRBD1. The germline V gene encodes CDR1 SQVTM and CDR2 ANQGSEA. The V gene end was trimmed by 4 bases and the J gene end by 5 bases; junction bases not matched to a gene: 5. The CDR3 totals 14 residues.

The V call is TRBV24-1, the J call TRBJ1-2; 9 positions match TRBD1. This CDR3 contains 13 residues. The germline CDR1 and CDR2 sequences are KGHDR and SFDVKD. Unmatched junction bases numbered 4, after V lost 8 bases and J lost 4 bases. The CDR3 DNA sequence: TGTGCCACCAACCCGGGACAGGGCTATGGCTACACCTTC. Translation: CATNPGQGYGYTF.

The rearrangement uses TRBV7-2 and TRBJ2-7, with TRBD2 matching 8 bases. The V gene's germline CDR1 is SGHTA and CDR2 FQGNSA. This CDR3 spans 15 amino acids. V lost 8 bases to trimming and J lost 4 bases; unmatched junction nucleotides: 13. This CDR3 reads CASRLLGGARYEQYF. The CDR3 nucleotides read TGTGCCAGCCGTCTCCTCGGGGGGGCAAGGTACGAGCAGTACTTC.

V usage is TRBV24-1 and J usage is TRBJ1-2; D is perhaps TRBD1 (5 bases). This CDR3 is 12 amino acids long. Germline V gives CDR1 KGHDR, CDR2 SFDVKD. V was clipped by 5 bases and J by 7 bases, with 10 bases between them. As DNA, the CDR3 is TGTGCCACCAGTGTTGGTGGGGGTGGCTACACCTTC. It encodes CATSVGGGGYTF.